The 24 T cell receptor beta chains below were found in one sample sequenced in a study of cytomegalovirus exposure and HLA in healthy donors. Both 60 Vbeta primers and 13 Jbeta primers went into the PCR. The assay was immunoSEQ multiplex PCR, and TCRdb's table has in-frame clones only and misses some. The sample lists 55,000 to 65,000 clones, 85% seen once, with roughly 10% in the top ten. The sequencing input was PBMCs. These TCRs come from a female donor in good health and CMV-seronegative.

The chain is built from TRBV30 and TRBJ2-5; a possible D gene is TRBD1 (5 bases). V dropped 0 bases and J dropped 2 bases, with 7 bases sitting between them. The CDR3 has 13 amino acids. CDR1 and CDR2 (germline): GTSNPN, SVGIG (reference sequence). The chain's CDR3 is CAWSVTAQETQYF. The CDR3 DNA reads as TGTGCCTGGAGTGTGACAGCGCAAGAGACCCAGTACTTC.

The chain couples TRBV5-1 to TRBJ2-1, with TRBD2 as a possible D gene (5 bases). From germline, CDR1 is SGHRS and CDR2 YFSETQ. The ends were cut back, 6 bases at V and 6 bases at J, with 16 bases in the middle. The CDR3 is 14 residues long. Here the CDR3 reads CASTGSDSGNEQFF. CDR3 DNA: TGCGCCAGCACCGGTAGCGATAGTGGCAATGAGCAGTTCTTC.

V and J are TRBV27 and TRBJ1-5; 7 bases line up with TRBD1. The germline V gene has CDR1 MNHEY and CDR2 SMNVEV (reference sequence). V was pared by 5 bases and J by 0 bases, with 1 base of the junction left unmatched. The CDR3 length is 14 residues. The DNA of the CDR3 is TGTGCCAGCAGTGACAGGGATAGCAATCAGCCCCAGCATTTT. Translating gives CASSDRDSNQPQHF.

In nucleotides, the CDR3 is TGCGCCAGCAGCCCGGACAGGGGGCTGAATGAAAAACTGTTTTTT. Amino acids: CASSPDRGLNEKLFF. This chain connects TRBV5-1 to TRBJ1-4; TRBD1 aligns across 11 bases. Germline V gene data show CDR1 as SGHRS and CDR2 as YFSETQ. CDR3 length equals 15 residues. V shed 4 bases, J shed 5 bases, and the junction held 4 bases outside the gene matches.

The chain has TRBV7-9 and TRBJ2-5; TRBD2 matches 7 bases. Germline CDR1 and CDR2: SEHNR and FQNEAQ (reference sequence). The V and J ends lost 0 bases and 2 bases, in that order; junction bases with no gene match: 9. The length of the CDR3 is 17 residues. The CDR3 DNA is TGTGCCAGCAGCTTAGCGCGCCCTACTAGCGAACAAGAGACCCAGTACTTC. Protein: CASSLARPTSEQETQYF.

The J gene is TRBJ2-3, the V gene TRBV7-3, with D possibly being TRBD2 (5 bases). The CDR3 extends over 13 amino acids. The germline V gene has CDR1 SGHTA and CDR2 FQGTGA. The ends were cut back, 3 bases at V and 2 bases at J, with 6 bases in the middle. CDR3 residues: CASSLTNTDTQYF. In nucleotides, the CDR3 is TGTGCCAGCAGCTTGACTAACACAGATACGCAGTATTTT.

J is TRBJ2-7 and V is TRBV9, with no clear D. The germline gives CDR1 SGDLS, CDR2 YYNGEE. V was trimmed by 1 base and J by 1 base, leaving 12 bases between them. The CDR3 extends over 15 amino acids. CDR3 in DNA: TGTGCCAGCAGCGTAATGTCAGGTCCATCCTACGAGCAGTACTTC. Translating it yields CASSVMSGPSYEQYF.

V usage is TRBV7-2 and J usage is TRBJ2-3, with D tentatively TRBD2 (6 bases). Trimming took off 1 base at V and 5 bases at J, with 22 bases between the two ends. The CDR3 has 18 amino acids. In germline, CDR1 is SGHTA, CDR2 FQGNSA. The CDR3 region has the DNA TGTGCCAGCAGCTTAGTGACCGGTAGCGGTGACGTTTTAGATACGCAGTATTTT. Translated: CASSLVTGSGDVLDTQYF.

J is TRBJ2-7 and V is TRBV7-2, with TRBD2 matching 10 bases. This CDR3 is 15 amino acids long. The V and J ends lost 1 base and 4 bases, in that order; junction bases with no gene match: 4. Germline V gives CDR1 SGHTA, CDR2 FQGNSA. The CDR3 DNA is TGTGCCAGCAGCTTAGATAGCGGGAGGAAGTACGAGCAGTACTTC. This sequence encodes CASSLDSGRKYEQYF.

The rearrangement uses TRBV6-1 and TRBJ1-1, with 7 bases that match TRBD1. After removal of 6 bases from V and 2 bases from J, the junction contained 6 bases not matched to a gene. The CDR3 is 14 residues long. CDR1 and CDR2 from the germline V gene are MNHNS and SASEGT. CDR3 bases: TGTGCCAGCAGGACGGGACAGTTTAACACTGAAGCTTTCTTT. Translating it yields CASRTGQFNTEAFF.

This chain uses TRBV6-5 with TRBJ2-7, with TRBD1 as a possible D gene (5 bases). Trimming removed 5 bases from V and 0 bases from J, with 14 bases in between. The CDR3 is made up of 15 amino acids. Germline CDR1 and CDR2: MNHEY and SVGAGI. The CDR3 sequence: CASSVQALPSYEQYF. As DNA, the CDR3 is TGTGCCAGCAGTGTACAGGCCCTTCCCTCCTACGAGCAGTACTTC.

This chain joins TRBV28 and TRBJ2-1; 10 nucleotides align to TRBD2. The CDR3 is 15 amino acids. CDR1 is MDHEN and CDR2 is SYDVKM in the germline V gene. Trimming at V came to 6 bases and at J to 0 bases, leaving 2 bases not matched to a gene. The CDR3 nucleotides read TGTGCCAGCAGGCCTAGCGGGAGCTCCTACAATGAGCAGTTCTTC. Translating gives CASRPSGSSYNEQFF.

The CDR3 DNA follows: TGTGCCAGCAGCTTGGACTCCACTTCGAGCCAGCCCCAGCATTTT. Translating gives CASSLDSTSSQPQHF. This chain links TRBV5-5 with TRBJ1-5, with D unclear. CDR3 size: 15 residues. CDR1 and CDR2 from the germline V gene are SGHKS and YYEKEE (reference sequence). The V gene lost 0 bases and the J gene lost 7 bases, with 14 bases spanning the gap.

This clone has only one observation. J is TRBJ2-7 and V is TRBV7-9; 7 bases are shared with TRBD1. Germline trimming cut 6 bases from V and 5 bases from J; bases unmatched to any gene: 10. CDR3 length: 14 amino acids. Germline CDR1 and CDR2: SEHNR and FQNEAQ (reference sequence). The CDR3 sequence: CASSLITGVNEQYF. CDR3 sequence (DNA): TGTGCCAGCAGTCTAATAACAGGGGTCAACGAGCAGTACTTC. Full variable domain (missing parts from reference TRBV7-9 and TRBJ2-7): DTGVSQNPRHKITKRGQNVTFRCDPISEHNRLYWYRQTLGQGPEFLTYFQNEAQLEKSRLLSDRFSAERPKGSFSTLEIQRTEQGDSAMYLCASSLITGVNEQYFGPGTRLTVT.

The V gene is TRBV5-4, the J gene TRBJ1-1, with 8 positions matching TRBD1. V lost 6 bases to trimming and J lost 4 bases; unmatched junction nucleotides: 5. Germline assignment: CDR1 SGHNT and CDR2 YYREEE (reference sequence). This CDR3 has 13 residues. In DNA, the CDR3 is TGTGCCAGCACCTACAGGGGGGGCACTGAAGCTTTCTTT. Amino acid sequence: CASTYRGGTEAFF.

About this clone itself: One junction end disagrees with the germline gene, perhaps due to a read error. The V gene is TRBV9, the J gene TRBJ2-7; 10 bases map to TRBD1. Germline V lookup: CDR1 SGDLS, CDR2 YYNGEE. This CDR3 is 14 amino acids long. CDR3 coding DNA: TGTGCCAGCGGCGTAGGGGACAGGGGCAACGAGCAGCACTTC. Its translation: CASGVGDRGNEQHF.

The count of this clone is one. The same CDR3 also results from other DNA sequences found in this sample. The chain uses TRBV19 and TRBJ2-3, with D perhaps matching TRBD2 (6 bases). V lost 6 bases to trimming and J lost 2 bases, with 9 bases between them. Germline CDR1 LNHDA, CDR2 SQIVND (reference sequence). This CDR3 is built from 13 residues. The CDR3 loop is CASSAGTTDTQYF. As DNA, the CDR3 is TGTGCCAGTAGCGCGGGGACCACAGATACGCAGTATTTT.

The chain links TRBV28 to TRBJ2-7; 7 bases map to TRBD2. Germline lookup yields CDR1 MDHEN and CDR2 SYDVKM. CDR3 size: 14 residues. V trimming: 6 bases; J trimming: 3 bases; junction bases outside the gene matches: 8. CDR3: CASRRGREFYEQYF. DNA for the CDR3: TGTGCCAGCAGGAGAGGGCGGGAGTTCTACGAGCAGTACTTC.

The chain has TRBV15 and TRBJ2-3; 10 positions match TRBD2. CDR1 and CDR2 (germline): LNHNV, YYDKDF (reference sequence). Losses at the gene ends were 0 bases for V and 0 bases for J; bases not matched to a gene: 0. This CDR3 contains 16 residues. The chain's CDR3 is CATSRELAGSTDTQYF. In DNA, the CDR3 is TGTGCCACCAGCAGAGAACTAGCGGGAAGCACAGATACGCAGTATTTT.

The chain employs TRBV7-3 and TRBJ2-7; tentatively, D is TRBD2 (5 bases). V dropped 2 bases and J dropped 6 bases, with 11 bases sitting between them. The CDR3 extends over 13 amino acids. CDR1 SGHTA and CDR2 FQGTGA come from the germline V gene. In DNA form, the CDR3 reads TGTGCCAGCAGCTTAGGGAGCGCAGGCGAGCAGTACTTC. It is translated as CASSLGSAGEQYF. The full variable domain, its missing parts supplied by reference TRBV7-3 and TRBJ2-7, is GAGVSQTPSNKVTEKGKYVELRCDPISGHTALYWYRQSLGQGPEFLIYFQGTGAADDSGLPNDRFFAVRPEGSVSTLKIQRTERGDSAVYLCASSLGSAGEQYFGPGTRLTVT.

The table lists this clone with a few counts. CDR3 bases: TGTGCCAGCAGCGTAGGGGGGCCAGTAACATCAGATACGCAGTATTTT. Encoded protein: CASSVGGPVTSDTQYF. The V call is TRBV9, the J call TRBJ2-3; D may be TRBD1 (6 bases). CDR1 SGDLS and CDR2 YYNGEE come from the germline V gene. Trimming removed 0 bases from V and 4 bases from J, with 15 bases in between. The CDR3 consists of 16 residues.

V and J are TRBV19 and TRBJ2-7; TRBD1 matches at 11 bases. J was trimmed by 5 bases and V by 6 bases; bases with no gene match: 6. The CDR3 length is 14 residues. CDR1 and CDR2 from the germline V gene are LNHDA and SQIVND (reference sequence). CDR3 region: CASSPDRGLNEQYF. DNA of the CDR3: TGTGCCAGTAGCCCGGACAGGGGGCTTAACGAGCAGTACTTC.

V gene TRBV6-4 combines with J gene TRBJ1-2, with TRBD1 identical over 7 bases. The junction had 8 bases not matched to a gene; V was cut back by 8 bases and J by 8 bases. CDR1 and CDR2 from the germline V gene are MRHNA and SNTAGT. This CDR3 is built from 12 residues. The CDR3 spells CASADRARGYTF. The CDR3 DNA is TGTGCCAGCGCCGACAGGGCTCGGGGCTACACCTTC.

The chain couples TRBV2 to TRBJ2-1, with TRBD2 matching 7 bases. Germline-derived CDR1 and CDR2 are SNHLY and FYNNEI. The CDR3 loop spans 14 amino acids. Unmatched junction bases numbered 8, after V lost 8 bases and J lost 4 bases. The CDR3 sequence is CASGLEGGYNEQFF. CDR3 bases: TGTGCCAGCGGGTTGGAGGGAGGGTACAATGAGCAGTTCTTC.